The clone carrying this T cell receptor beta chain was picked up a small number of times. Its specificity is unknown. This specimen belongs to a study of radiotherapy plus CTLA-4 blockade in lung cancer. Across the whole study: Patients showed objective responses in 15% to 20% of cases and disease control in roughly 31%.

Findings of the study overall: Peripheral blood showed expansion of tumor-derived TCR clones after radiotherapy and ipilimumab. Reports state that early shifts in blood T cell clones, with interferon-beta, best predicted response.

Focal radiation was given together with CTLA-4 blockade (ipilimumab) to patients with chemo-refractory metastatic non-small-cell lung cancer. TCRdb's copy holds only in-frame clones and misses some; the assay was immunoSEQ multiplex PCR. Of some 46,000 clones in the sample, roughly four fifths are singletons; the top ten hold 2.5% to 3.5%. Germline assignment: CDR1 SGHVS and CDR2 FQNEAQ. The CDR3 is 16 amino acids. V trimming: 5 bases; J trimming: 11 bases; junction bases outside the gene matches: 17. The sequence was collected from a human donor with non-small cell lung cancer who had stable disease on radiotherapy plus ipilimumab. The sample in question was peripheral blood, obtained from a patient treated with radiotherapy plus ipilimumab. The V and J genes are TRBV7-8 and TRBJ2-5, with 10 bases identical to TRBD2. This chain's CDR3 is CASSPQPGLALIEQYF. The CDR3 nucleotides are TGTGCCAGCAGCCCTCAACCGGGACTAGCGTTAATAGAGCAGTACTTC.